These T cell receptor beta chains were read from a single sample in a study of cytomegalovirus exposure and HLA in healthy donors. The method was immunoSEQ multiplex PCR; TCRdb's version includes in-frame clones alone and lacks a portion of them. The data show 99,000 or so clones, approximately 11% seen once. Sequencing used PBMCs. All receptors derive from a man aged 35 to 55 in good health and CMV-seropositive. Both conserved end residues are part of each CDR3. Each record gives: D gene, clone size, V gene, J gene, CDR3 DNA, CDR3 protein. A D gene is named only where the DNA matches it firmly. Expanded clones are given a class, and other clones once, few, many or no size at all.

d_call: .
clone_size: .
v_call: TRBV29-1
j_call: TRBJ2-4
cdr3_nt: TGCAGCGTTGGTAATTTGTGGCCACATGGGGCCCACGTCCCGCCTTTC
cdr3_aa: CSVGNLWPHGAHVPPF

d_call: TRBD2
clone_size: .
v_call: TRBV29-1
j_call: TRBJ2-7
cdr3_nt: TGCAGCGTGTCCACGGGACTAGCGGGCGCCTACGAGCAGTACTTC
cdr3_aa: CSVSTGLAGAYEQYF

d_call: .
clone_size: few
v_call: TRBV2
j_call: TRBJ2-7
cdr3_nt: TGTGCAGGCAGGGTAGAGTTGGGCGAGCAGTACTTC
cdr3_aa: CAGRVELGEQYF

d_call: .
clone_size: .
v_call: TRBV7-2
j_call: TRBJ1-1
cdr3_nt: TGTGCCAGCAGCTTAGCTGCGTACGTGTCGGAAGCTTTCTTT
cdr3_aa: CASSLAAYVSEAFF

d_call: TRBD1
clone_size: .
v_call: TRBV12-5
j_call: TRBJ2-6
cdr3_nt: TGTGCTAGTGGTCTCCGGGACAGGGTGCCCTCTGGGGCCAACGTCCTGACTTTC
cdr3_aa: CASGLRDRVPSGANVLTF

d_call: .
clone_size: few
v_call: TRBV7-9
j_call: TRBJ1-1
cdr3_nt: TGTGCCAGCAGCTCGGGACTCCAGAACACTGAAGCTTTCTTT
cdr3_aa: CASSSGLQNTEAFF

d_call: TRBD1
clone_size: .
v_call: TRBV6-6
j_call: TRBJ2-6
cdr3_nt: TGTGCCAGCAGTCGGGACAGGGGAAGCGGGGCCAACGTCCTGACTTTC
cdr3_aa: CASSRDRGSGANVLTF

d_call: .
clone_size: .
v_call: TRBV19
j_call: TRBJ2-1
cdr3_nt: TGTGCCAGTAGTATAGGGGCAGGGGGGACTGGGAACAATGAGCAGTTCTTC
cdr3_aa: CASSIGAGGTGNNEQFF

d_call: TRBD1
clone_size: few
v_call: TRBV5-6
j_call: TRBJ1-2
cdr3_nt: TGTGCCAGCAGCCCCTCAGGGGGTGGCTACACCTTC
cdr3_aa: CASSPSGGGYTF

d_call: TRBD2
clone_size: .
v_call: TRBV19
j_call: TRBJ2-2
cdr3_nt: TGTGCCAGTAGTGGACTAGCGGGAGTGGCCGGGGAGCTGTTTTTT
cdr3_aa: CASSGLAGVAGELFF

d_call: TRBD2
clone_size: .
v_call: TRBV4-1
j_call: TRBJ2-1
cdr3_nt: TGCGCCAGCAGCCAAGGACCCTTAGGAGCGGGAGCCGGGGGTTCCTACAATGAGCAGTTCTTC
cdr3_aa: CASSQGPLGAGAGGSYNEQFF

d_call: TRBD2
clone_size: .
v_call: TRBV2
j_call: TRBJ2-7
cdr3_nt: TGTGCCAGCAGTGCCCGGACTAGCGGGAGTGGGGAGCAGTACTTC
cdr3_aa: CASSARTSGSGEQYF

d_call: .
clone_size: few
v_call: TRBV25-1
j_call: TRBJ1-2
cdr3_nt: TGTGCCAGCAGTGAATTGGGGACACCACCCCTCTATGGCTACACCTTC
cdr3_aa: CASSELGTPPLYGYTF

d_call: .
clone_size: .
v_call: TRBV27
j_call: TRBJ2-5
cdr3_nt: TGTGCCAGCGGACCGACGGGAGAAGGTGGGGAGACCCAGTACTTC
cdr3_aa: CASGPTGEGGETQYF

d_call: .
clone_size: few
v_call: TRBV27
j_call: TRBJ2-2
cdr3_nt: TGTGCCAGCTCCCTGGGAGGTAGTTACACCGGGGAGCTGTTTTTT
cdr3_aa: CASSLGGSYTGELFF

d_call: .
clone_size: .
v_call: TRBV13
j_call: TRBJ2-3
cdr3_nt: TGTGCCAGCAGCCTACGACTAGACCCGAAGGCGCAGTATTTT
cdr3_aa: CASSLRLDPKAQYF

d_call: TRBD2
clone_size: few
v_call: TRBV5-1
j_call: TRBJ2-3
cdr3_nt: TGCGCCAGCAGCACAGCGGGAGGGCCAGCAGATACGCAGTATTTT
cdr3_aa: CASSTAGGPADTQYF

d_call: .
clone_size: few
v_call: TRBV5-8
j_call: TRBJ2-3
cdr3_nt: TGTGCCAGCAGCTTGACGGGGATCCGGGCAGATACGCAGTATTTT
cdr3_aa: CASSLTGIRADTQYF

d_call: .
clone_size: few
v_call: TRBV7-9
j_call: TRBJ1-2
cdr3_nt: TGTGCCAGCAGCTTACTCACACTAAATCCCTATGGCTACACCTTC
cdr3_aa: CASSLLTLNPYGYTF

d_call: .
clone_size: .
v_call: TRBV6-5
j_call: TRBJ2-5
cdr3_nt: TGTGCCAGCAGTTACTCGCGCGGAGCGGGCCCCGAGACCCAGTACTTC
cdr3_aa: CASSYSRGAGPETQYF

d_call: TRBD2
clone_size: .
v_call: TRBV29-1
j_call: TRBJ2-5
cdr3_nt: TGCAGCGTTCGGGTTAGCGGGAGCCAGCGTGAGACCCAGTACTTC
cdr3_aa: CSVRVSGSQRETQYF

d_call: .
clone_size: .
v_call: TRBV7-2
j_call: TRBJ2-7
cdr3_nt: TGTGCCAGCAGCTATGGGGGGATTAGCACCTACGAGCAGTACTTC
cdr3_aa: CASSYGGISTYEQYF

d_call: .
clone_size: few
v_call: TRBV28
j_call: TRBJ1-5
cdr3_nt: TGTGCCAGCACGTGGCCCGGCAATCAGCCCCAGCATTTT
cdr3_aa: CASTWPGNQPQHF

d_call: .
clone_size: .
v_call: TRBV27
j_call: TRBJ2-7
cdr3_nt: TGTGCCTTTAGGGGGGGTCTCCTTCACGAGCAGTACTTC
cdr3_aa: CAFRGGLLHEQYF

d_call: TRBD1
clone_size: .
v_call: TRBV30
j_call: TRBJ1-5
cdr3_nt: TGTGCCTGGAGTGCGGACAGGGGGATTGGCCAGCCCCAGCATTTT
cdr3_aa: CAWSADRGIGQPQHF

d_call: .
clone_size: few
v_call: TRBV6-1
j_call: TRBJ2-5
cdr3_nt: TGTGCCAGCAGTTTTACGGACAAAGAGACCCAGTACTTC
cdr3_aa: CASSFTDKETQYF

d_call: TRBD2
clone_size: .
v_call: TRBV7-2
j_call: TRBJ2-7
cdr3_nt: TGTGCCAGCAGCTTATATCGGCTAGCGGGAGGCGAGCAGTACTTC
cdr3_aa: CASSLYRLAGGEQYF

d_call: TRBD1
clone_size: .
v_call: TRBV19
j_call: TRBJ1-5
cdr3_nt: TGTGCCAGCCACCGGGACAGAGGTCAGCCCCAGCATTTT
cdr3_aa: CASHRDRGQPQHF

d_call: .
clone_size: .
v_call: TRBV29-1
j_call: TRBJ1-1
cdr3_nt: TGCAGCGTTGCCGACTCTGACACTGAAGCTTTCTTT
cdr3_aa: CSVADSDTEAFF

d_call: .
clone_size: .
v_call: TRBV7-3
j_call: TRBJ2-2
cdr3_nt: TGTGCCAGCAGCTTCTCTAGCTCCGGCGGGGAGCTGTTTTTT
cdr3_aa: CASSFSSSGGELFF

d_call: .
clone_size: .
v_call: TRBV9
j_call: TRBJ2-1
cdr3_nt: TGTGCCAGCAGCGTCAGTCCTAGTTACAATGAGCAGTTCTTC
cdr3_aa: CASSVSPSYNEQFF

d_call: TRBD1
clone_size: .
v_call: TRBV27
j_call: TRBJ1-5
cdr3_nt: TGTGCCAGCAGAAAAGGACAGGGCAGTCAGCCCCAGCATTTT
cdr3_aa: CASRKGQGSQPQHF

d_call: .
clone_size: .
v_call: TRBV7-2
j_call: TRBJ1-5
cdr3_nt: TGTGCCAGCAGAAGGGGCCTTTATGAGTCCCAGCATTTT
cdr3_aa: CASRRGLYESQHF

d_call: .
clone_size: .
v_call: TRBV10-1
j_call: TRBJ2-1
cdr3_nt: TGCGCCAGCAGTGACCCTAGCTTCTCCTACAATGAGCAGTTCTTC
cdr3_aa: CASSDPSFSYNEQFF

d_call: .
clone_size: .
v_call: TRBV5-1
j_call: TRBJ2-7
cdr3_nt: TGCGCCAGCAGCTTGGGCCGCGACAACTCCTACGAGCAGTACTTC
cdr3_aa: CASSLGRDNSYEQYF

d_call: .
clone_size: .
v_call: TRBV18
j_call: TRBJ1-5
cdr3_nt: TGTGCCAGCTCACCTAACGGGGGGCGCTCCGGTCAGCCCCAGCATTTT
cdr3_aa: CASSPNGGRSGQPQHF

d_call: TRBD2
clone_size: .
v_call: TRBV5-4
j_call: TRBJ2-7
cdr3_nt: TGTGCCAGCAGCTTGGGCGGGAGTTCCTACGAGCAGTACTTC
cdr3_aa: CASSLGGSSYEQYF

d_call: TRBD1
clone_size: .
v_call: TRBV28
j_call: TRBJ1-4
cdr3_nt: TGTGCCAGCAGTCCGACAGGGGGATCTAGTGAAAAACTGTTTTTT
cdr3_aa: CASSPTGGSSEKLFF

d_call: .
clone_size: .
v_call: TRBV7-2
j_call: TRBJ1-5
cdr3_nt: TGTGCCAGCAGCTTAGTTGGCGGCCTAAGGCAGCCCCAGCATTTT
cdr3_aa: CASSLVGGLRQPQHF

d_call: TRBD2
clone_size: few
v_call: TRBV18
j_call: TRBJ2-2
cdr3_nt: TGTGCCAGCTCACCATTTCCTAGCGGGAACACCGGGGAGCTGTTTTTT
cdr3_aa: CASSPFPSGNTGELFF

d_call: TRBD2
clone_size: .
v_call: TRBV5-1
j_call: TRBJ2-6
cdr3_nt: TGCGCCACCTCTTCGGGGGGTCCTGGGGCCAACGTCCTGACTTTC
cdr3_aa: CATSSGGPGANVLTF

d_call: TRBD1
clone_size: few
v_call: TRBV6-6
j_call: TRBJ1-1
cdr3_nt: TGTGCCAGCAGTTCCTTACAGGGGGCGCGAAACACTGAAGCTTTCTTT
cdr3_aa: CASSSLQGARNTEAFF

d_call: .
clone_size: few
v_call: TRBV5-4
j_call: TRBJ2-1
cdr3_nt: TGTGCCAGCAGCGAGAGGGCCTCCTACAATGAGCAGTTCTTC
cdr3_aa: CASSERASYNEQFF

d_call: .
clone_size: .
v_call: TRBV5-1
j_call: TRBJ1-1
cdr3_nt: TGCGCCAGTCGCACGGTGAACACTGAAGCTTTCTTT
cdr3_aa: CASRTVNTEAFF

d_call: TRBD2
clone_size: few
v_call: TRBV5-1
j_call: TRBJ2-7
cdr3_nt: TGCGCCAGCACTATTAACGGGAGGGCAACCCACGAGCAGTACTTC
cdr3_aa: CASTINGRATHEQYF

d_call: TRBD1
clone_size: few
v_call: TRBV12-5
j_call: TRBJ1-1
cdr3_nt: TGTGCTAGTGGTTTGGGGCTACAGGGGGGGACGGCTTTCTTT
cdr3_aa: CASGLGLQGGTAFF

d_call: TRBD2
clone_size: few
v_call: TRBV6-5
j_call: TRBJ2-3
cdr3_nt: TGTGCCAGCAGTTACCAACTAGCGACAGATACGCAGTATTTT
cdr3_aa: CASSYQLATDTQYF

d_call: .
clone_size: few
v_call: TRBV16
j_call: TRBJ1-1
cdr3_nt: TGTGCCAGCAGCCACAGGGGTGGTGACACTGAAGCTTTCTTT
cdr3_aa: CASSHRGGDTEAFF

d_call: .
clone_size: once
v_call: TRBV9
j_call: TRBJ2-1
cdr3_nt: TGTGCCAGCAGCCCCCGACTAGTCCCGGATGAGCAGTTCTTC
cdr3_aa: CASSPRLVPDEQFF

d_call: TRBD1
clone_size: .
v_call: TRBV5-1
j_call: TRBJ2-5
cdr3_nt: TGCGCCAGCAGCCCCATACCGACAGGGACGGGAGAGACCCAGTACTTC
cdr3_aa: CASSPIPTGTGETQYF

d_call: .
clone_size: .
v_call: TRBV21-1
j_call: TRBJ2-1
cdr3_nt: TGTGCCAGCAGCACGGGACTGTACTCCTACAATGAGCAGTTCTTC
cdr3_aa: CASSTGLYSYNEQFF

d_call: .
clone_size: .
v_call: TRBV6-6
j_call: TRBJ1-1
cdr3_nt: TGTGCCAGCAGTTACGCTCGGGATGGCACTGAAGCTTTCTTT
cdr3_aa: CASSYARDGTEAFF